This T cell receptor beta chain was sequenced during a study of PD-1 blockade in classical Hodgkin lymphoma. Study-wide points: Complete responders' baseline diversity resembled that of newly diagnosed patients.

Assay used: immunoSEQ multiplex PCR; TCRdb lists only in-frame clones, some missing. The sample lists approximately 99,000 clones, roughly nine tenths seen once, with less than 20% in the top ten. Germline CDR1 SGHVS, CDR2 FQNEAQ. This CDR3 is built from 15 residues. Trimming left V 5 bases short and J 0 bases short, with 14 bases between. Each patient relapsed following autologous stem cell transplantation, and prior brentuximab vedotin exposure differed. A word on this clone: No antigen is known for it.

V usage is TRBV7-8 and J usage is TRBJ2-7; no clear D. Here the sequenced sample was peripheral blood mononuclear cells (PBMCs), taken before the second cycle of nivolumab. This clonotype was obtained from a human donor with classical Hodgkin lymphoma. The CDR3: CASSPGPYSSYEQYF. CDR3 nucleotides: TGTGCCAGCAGCCCTGGACCTTATAGCTCCTACGAGCAGTACTTC. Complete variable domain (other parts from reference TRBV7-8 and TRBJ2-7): GAGVSQSPRYKVAKRGQDVALRCDPISGHVSLFWYQQALGQGPEFLTYFQNEAQLDKSGLPSDRFFAERPEGSVSTLKIQRTQQEDSAVYLCASSPGPYSSYEQYFGPGTRLTVT.